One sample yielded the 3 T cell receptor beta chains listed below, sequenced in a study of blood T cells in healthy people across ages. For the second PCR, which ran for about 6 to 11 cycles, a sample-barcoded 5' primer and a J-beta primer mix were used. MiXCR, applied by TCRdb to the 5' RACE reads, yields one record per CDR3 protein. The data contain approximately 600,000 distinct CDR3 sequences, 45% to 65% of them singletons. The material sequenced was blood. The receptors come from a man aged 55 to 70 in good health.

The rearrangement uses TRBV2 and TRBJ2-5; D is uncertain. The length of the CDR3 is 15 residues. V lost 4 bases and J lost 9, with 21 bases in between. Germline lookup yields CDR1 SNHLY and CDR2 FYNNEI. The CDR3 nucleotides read TGTGCCAGCAGTGCCACTCAGGAAGGGAATGGGCCCCAGTACTTC. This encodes CASSATQEGNGPQYF.

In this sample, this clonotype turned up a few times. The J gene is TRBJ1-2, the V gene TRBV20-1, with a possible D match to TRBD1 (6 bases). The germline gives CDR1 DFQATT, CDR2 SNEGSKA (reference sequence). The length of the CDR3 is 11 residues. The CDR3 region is CVGQPNYGYTF. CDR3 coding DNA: TGCGTAGGACAGCCTAACTATGGCTACACCTTC.

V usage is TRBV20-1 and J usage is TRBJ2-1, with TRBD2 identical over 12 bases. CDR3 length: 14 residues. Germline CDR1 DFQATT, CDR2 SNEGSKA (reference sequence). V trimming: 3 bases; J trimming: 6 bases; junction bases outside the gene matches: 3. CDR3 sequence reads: CSARLAGGRNEQFF. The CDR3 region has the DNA TGCAGTGCTAGGCTAGCGGGGGGGCGCAATGAGCAGTTCTTC.